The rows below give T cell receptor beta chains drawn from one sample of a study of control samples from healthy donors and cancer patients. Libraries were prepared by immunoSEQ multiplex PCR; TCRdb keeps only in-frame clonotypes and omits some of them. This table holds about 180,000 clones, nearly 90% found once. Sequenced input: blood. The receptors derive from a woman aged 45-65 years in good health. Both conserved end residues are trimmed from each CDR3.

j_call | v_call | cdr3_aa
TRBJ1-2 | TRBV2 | ASSEGVSGYT
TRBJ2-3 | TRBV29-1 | SVNLLSGSQY
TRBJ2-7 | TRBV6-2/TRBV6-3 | ASSYWGALAYEQY
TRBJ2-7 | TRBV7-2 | ASSLGQGAYEQY
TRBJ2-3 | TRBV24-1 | ATSDPARAVGDTQY
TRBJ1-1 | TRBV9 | ASSVDPLLNTEAF
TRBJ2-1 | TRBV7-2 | ASSSVPLREQF
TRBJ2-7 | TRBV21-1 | ASSKPLRAPGQGSYEQY
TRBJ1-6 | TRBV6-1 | ASSELGNSPLH
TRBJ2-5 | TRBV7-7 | ASSIGTGGVGETQY
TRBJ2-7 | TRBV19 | ASSSGKPYEQY
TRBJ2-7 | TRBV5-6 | ASSGGVLREQY
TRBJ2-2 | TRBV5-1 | ASSIGANTGELF
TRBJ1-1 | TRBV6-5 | ASSYLAGGLNTEAF
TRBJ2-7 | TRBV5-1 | ASSSGLDEQY
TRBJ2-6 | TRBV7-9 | ASSSDNSGANVLT
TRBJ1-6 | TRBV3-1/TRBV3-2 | ASRVSSYNSPLH
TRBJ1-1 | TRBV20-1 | SASMTTEAF
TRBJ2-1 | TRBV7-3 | ASSLRGSGSSYNEQF
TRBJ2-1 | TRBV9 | ASSISSGGAHEQF
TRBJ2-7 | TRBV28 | ASRPFRLAAYEQY
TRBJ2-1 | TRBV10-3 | AISESIRDYNEQF
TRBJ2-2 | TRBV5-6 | ASSERPGANTGELF
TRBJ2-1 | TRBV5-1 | ASSTGGSHNEQF
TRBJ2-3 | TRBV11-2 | ASSLVDTQY
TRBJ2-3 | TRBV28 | ASSFPRASGNFHTQY